The TCR beta chain under discussion was sequenced for a study of cytomegalovirus exposure and HLA in healthy donors. Both 60 Vbeta primers and 13 Jbeta primers went into the PCR. Generated by immunoSEQ multiplex PCR, the TCRdb table keeps only in-frame clones and is missing some. The sample table includes around 70,000 clones. V was trimmed by 4 bases and J by 4 bases, leaving 9 bases between them. This CDR3 contains 13 residues. Germline CDR1 is SGHTA and CDR2 is FQGNSA. This chain links TRBV7-2 with TRBJ2-3; D is possibly TRBD2 (5 bases). This TCR came from a female donor in good health and CMV-seropositive. The sequencing input was PBMCs. The CDR3 sequence is CASSSGGPDTQYF. CDR3 DNA sequence: TGTGCCAGCAGCTCCGGAGGTCCAGATACGCAGTATTTT. Supplemented by reference TRBV7-2 and TRBJ2-3, the full variable domain reads GAGVSQSPSNKVTEKGKDVELRCDPISGHTALYWYRQSLGQGLEFLIYFQGNSAPDKSGLPSDRFSAERTGGSVSTLTIQRTQQEDSAVYLCASSSGGPDTQYFGPGTRLTVL.